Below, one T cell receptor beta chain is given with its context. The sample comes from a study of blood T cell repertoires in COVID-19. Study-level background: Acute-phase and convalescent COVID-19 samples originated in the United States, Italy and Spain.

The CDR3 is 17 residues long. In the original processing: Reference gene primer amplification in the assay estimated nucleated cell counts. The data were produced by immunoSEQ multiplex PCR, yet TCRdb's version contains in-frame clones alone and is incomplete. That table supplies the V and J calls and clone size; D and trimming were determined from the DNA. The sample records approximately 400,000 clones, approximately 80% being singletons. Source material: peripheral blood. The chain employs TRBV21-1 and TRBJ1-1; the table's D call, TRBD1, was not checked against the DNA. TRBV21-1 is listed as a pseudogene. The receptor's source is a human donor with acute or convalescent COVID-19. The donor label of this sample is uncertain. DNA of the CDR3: TGTGCCAGCAGCAAAAAAGTCGCGGGACAGTCAGGCTCTGAAGCTTTCTTT. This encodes CASSKKVAGQSGSEAFF.